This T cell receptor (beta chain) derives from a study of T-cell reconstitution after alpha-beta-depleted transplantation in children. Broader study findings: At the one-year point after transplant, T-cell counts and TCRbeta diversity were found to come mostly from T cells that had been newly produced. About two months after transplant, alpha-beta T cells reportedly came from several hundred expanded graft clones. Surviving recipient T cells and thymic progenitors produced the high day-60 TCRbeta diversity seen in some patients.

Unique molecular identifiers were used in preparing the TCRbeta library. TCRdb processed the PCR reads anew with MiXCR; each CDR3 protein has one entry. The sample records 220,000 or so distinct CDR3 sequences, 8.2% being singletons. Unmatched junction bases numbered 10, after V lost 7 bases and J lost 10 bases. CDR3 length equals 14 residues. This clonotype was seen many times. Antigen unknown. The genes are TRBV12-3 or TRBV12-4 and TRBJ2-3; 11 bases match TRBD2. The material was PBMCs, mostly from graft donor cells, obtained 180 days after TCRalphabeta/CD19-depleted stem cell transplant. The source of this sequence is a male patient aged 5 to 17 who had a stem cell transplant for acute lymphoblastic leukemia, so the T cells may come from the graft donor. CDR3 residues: CASTNSGTSGAQYF. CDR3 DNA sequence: TGTGCCAGCACCAACTCCGGGACTAGCGGCGCGCAGTATTTT.